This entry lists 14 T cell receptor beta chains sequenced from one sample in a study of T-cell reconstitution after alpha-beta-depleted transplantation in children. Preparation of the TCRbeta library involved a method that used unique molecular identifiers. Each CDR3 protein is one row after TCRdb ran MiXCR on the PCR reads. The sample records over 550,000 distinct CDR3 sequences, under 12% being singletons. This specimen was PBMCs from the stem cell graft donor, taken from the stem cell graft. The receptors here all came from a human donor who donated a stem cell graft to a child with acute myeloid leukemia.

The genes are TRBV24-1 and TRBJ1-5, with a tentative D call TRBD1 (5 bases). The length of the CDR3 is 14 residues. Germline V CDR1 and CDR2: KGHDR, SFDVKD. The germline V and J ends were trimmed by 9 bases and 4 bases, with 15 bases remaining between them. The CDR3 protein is CATGGRGDNQPQHF. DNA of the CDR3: TGTGCCACCGGAGGGAGGGGAGATAATCAGCCCCAGCATTTT.

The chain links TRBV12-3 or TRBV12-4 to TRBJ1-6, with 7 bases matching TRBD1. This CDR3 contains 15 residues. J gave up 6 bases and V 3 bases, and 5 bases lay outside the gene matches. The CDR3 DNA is TGTGCCAGCAGTTTCGCACAGGGGCCTAATTCACCCCTCCACTTT. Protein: CASSFAQGPNSPLHF.

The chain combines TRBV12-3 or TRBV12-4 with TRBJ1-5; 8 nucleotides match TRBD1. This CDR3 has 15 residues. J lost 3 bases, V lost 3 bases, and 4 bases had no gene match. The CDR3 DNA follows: TGTGCCAGCAGTTTTGGGACAGGTATCAATCAGCCCCAGCATTTT. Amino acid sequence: CASSFGTGINQPQHF.

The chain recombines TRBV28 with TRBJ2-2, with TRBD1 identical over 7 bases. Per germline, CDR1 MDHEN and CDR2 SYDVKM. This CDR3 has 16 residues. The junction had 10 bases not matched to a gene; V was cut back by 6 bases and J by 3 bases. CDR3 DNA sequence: TGTGCCAGCAGAACACCGGCTGGACAGGACACCGGGGAGCTGTTTTTT. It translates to CASRTPAGQDTGELFF.

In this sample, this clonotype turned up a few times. The CDR3: CAISETNQPQHF. The DNA for the CDR3 is TGTGCCATCAGTGAGACCAATCAGCCCCAGCATTTT. This chain connects TRBV10-3 to TRBJ1-5; D gene unclear. Trimming shortened V by 2 bases and J by 3 bases, and 2 bases separated the two germline ends. In germline, CDR1 is ENHRY, CDR2 SYGVKD. The CDR3 loop spans 12 amino acids.

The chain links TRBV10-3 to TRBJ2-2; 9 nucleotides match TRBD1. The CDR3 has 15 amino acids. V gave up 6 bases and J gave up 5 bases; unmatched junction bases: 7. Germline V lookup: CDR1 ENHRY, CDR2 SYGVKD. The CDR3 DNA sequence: TGTGCCATCAGGGGGGACAGGGAGCATACCGGGGAGCTGTTTTTT. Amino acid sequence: CAIRGDREHTGELFF.

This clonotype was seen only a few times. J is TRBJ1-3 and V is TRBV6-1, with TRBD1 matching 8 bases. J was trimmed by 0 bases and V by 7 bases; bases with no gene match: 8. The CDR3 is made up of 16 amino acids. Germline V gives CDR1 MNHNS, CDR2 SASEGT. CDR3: CASIEPTGGSGNTIYF. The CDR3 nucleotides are TGTGCCAGCATCGAACCCACAGGGGGCTCTGGAAACACCATATATTTT.

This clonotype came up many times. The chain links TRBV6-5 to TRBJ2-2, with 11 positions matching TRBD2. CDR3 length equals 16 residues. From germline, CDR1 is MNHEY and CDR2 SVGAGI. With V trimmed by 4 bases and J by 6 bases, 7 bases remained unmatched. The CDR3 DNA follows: TGTGCCAGCAGTTCCCCCGGGACTAGCGGCGCCGGGGAGCTGTTTTTT. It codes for CASSSPGTSGAGELFF.

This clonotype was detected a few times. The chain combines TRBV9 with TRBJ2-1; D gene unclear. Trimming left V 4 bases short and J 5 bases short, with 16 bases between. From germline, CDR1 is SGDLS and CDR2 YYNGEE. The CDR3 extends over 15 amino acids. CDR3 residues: CASSSTLLLHNEQFF. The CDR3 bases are TGTGCCAGCAGCTCTACCCTCCTACTTCACAATGAGCAGTTCTTC.

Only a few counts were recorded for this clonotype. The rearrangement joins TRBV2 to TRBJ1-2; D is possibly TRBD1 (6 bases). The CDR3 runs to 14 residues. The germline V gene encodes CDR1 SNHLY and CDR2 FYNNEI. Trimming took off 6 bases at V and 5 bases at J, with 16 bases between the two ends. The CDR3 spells CASSPGGGAYGYTF. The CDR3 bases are TGTGCCAGCAGCCCCGGCGGGGGCGCGTATGGCTACACCTTC.

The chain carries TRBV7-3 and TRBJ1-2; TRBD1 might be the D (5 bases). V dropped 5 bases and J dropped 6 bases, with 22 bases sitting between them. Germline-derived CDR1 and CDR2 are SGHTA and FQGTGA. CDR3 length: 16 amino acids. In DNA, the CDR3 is TGTGCCAGCAGCCCGGGAGAAGGGTTAGGGGAGCATGGCTACACCTTC. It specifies CASSPGEGLGEHGYTF.

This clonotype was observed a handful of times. The CDR3 DNA sequence: TGTGCCAGCAGTGACAGGGTGGGCCAGCCCCAGCATTTT. Its protein is CASSDRVGQPQHF. The V and J genes are TRBV6-2 or TRBV6-3 and TRBJ1-5; 7 nucleotides agree with TRBD1. Looked up from germline, CDR1 is MNHEY and CDR2 is SVGEGT. There are 13 residues in the CDR3. V lost 5 bases, J lost 7 bases, and 5 bases stayed unmatched.

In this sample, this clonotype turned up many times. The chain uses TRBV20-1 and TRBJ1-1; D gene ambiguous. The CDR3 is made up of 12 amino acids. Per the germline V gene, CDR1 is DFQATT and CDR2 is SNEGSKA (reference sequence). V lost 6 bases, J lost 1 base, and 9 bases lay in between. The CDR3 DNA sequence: TGCAGTGCCGGCAGGTCGAACACTGAAGCTTTCTTT. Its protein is CSAGRSNTEAFF.

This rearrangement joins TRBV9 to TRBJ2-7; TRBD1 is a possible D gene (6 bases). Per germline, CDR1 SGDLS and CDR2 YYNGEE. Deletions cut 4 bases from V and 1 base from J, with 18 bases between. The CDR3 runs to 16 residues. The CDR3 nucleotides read TGTGCCAGCAGCCCAAGGGCAGGGGCCCTTTCCTACGAGCAGTACTTC. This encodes CASSPRAGALSYEQYF.